This is a list of T cell receptor beta chains from one sample in a study of cytomegalovirus exposure and HLA in healthy donors. Generated by immunoSEQ multiplex PCR, the TCRdb table keeps only in-frame clones and is missing some. The sample includes about 300,000 clones, 88% of them seen just once. Specimen: PBMCs. These receptors came from a woman aged 18-30 years in good health and CMV-seronegative. CDR3s include the opening cysteine and the closing phenylalanine or tryptophan.

V | CDR3
TRBV28 | CASSSPRVGSEKLFF
TRBV28 | CASTSMVPTEAFF
TRBV19 | CASGRASDTQYF
TRBV11-2 | CASSLGQGASDTQYF
TRBV2 | CASRTFVLAGHNEQFF
TRBV5-6 | CASSPTSLDTGPYGYTF
TRBV29-1 | CSVLRGSSGANVLTF
TRBV29-1 | CSVEALAGVAYNEQFF
TRBV30 | CAWSGPPRDRMTYEQYF
TRBV28 | CAVQGSGNQPQHF
TRBV5-4 | CASSLAGGYGYTF
TRBV5-6 | CASSLGTGGRQPQHF
TRBV7-7 | CASSLGGTGDYNEQFF
TRBV4-1 | CASSQELGRGRGETQYF
TRBV7-2 | CASSGHGRGMYEQFF
TRBV2 | CASKGTSGRGTKSSYEQYF
TRBV27 | CASSSTGVGYTF
TRBV7-3 | CASSLGQGRTGELFF
TRBV19 | CASSIAGGDGELFF
TRBV18 | CASSLFSVDTDTQYF
TRBV2 | CASSGSGRALETQYF
TRBV4-1 | CASSQGGLGYGYTF
TRBV19 | CASSEQGSHEQYF
TRBV28 | CASSGALAGGGEQFF
TRBV9 | CASSVGEGVRTEAFF
TRBV19 | CASSIDPAPGHTWNYGYTF
TRBV19 | CARDRDRASYEQYF
TRBV19 | CASSTGSSGNTIYF
TRBV5-4 | CASSLAGGLLNEQFF
TRBV7-2 | CASSLADNNEQFF
TRBV5-1 | CASSLDPGGGTEAFF
TRBV7-7 | CASSPETGTVYSGANVLTF
TRBV5-1 | CASSLEGGARGNTEAFF
TRBV7-9 | CASSPGQGGTEAFF
TRBV7-9 | CASSLPSGRRAGELFF
TRBV7-2 | CASSLQTSVTDTQYF
TRBV5-6 | CASSLAPSSYNSPLHF
TRBV30 | CAWMRTRGGETQYF
TRBV28 | CASSWDRGLTYEQYF
TRBV7-8 | CASSFRRGAEQYF
TRBV7-3 | CASSRGSNSGNEQFF
TRBV19 | CASRRTGESFETQYF
TRBV6-5 | CASSSNPTLSNEQFF
TRBV15 | CATSRDLAGTGELFF
TRBV15 | CATSRVVGWNTEAFF
TRBV19 | CASSTGTGSGANVLTF
TRBV19 | CASRSISTDTQYF
TRBV2 | CASRPDRSAILAPLHF
TRBV29-1 | CSAANATGTNTEAFF
TRBV27 | CASSPRTETDTQYF
TRBV28 | CASRQEDSLSYNEQFF
TRBV7-3 | CASSPTPLQDNYGYTF
TRBV5-1 | CASSESGTGVQPQHF
TRBV25-1 | CASSVQGREQYF
TRBV28 | CASRDGTVGGAFF